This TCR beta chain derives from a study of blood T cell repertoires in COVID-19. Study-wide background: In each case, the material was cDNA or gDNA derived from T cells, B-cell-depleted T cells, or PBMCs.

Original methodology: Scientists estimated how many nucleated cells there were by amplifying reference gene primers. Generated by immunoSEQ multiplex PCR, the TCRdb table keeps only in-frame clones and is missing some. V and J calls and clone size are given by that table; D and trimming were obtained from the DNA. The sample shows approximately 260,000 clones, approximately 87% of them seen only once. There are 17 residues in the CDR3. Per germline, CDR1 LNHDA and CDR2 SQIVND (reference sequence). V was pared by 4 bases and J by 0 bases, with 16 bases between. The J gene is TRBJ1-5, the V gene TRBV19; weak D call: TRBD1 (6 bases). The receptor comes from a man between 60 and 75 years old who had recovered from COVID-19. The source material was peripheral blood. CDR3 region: CASSKTGVPYSNQPQHF. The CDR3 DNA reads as TGTGCCAGTAGTAAGACAGGAGTCCCTTATAGCAATCAGCCCCAGCATTTT.